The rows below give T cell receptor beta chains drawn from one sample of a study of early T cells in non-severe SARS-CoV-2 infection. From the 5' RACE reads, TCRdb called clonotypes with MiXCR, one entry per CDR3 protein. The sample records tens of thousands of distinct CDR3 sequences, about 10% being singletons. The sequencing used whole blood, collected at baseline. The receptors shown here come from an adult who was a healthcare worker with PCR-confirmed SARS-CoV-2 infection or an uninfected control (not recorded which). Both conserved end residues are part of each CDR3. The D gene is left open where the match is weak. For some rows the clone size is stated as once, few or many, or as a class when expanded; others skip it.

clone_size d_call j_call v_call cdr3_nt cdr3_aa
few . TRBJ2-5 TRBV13 TGTGCCAGCAGCCTACGGCTACCTCAAGAGACCCAGTACTTC CASSLRLPQETQYF
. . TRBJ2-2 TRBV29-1 TGCAGCGGAGGTCTTTTGTACGGGGAGCTGTTTTTT CSGGLLYGELFF
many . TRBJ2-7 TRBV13 TGTGCCAGCAGCTTGGACGGATTCTACGAGCAGTACTTC CASSLDGFYEQYF
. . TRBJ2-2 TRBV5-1 TGCGCCAGCAACGGACAACTCACCGGGGAGCTGTTTTTT CASNGQLTGELFF
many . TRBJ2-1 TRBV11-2 TGTGCCAGCAGCTTAGATGCCGGACAGGAGCAGTTCTTC CASSLDAGQEQFF
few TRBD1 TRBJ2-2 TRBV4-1 TGCGCCAGCAGCCCCAACAGGGGTGAGAACACCGGGGAGCTGTTTTTT CASSPNRGENTGELFF
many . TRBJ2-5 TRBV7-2 TGTGCCAGCAGCCCTGGGCGGAGCTCCAAGACCCAGTACTTC CASSPGRSSKTQYF
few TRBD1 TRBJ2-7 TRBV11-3 TGTGCCAGCAGCGGGGGACAGGGAGGGTACTACGAGCAGTACTTC CASSGGQGGYYEQYF
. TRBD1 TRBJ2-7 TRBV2 TGTGCCAGCAGTGAAGGCCAAGACAGGGGTTCCTACGAGCAGTACTTC CASSEGQDRGSYEQYF
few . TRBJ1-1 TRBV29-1 TGCAGCGTCGAACTGGAGAACACTGAAGCTTTCTTT CSVELENTEAFF
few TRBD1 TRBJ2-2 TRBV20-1 TGCAGTGCTAGCCGCCGGACAGGGGATTTTATCACCGGGGAGCTGTTTTTT CSASRRTGDFITGELFF
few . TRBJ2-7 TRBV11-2 TGTGCCAGCAGTCAGACCGAATACTACGAGCAGTACTTC CASSQTEYYEQYF
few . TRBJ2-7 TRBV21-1 TGTGCCAGCAGCAAAGGCGGACTAGCGGTACTCTGCGAGCAGTACTTC CASSKGGLAVLCEQYF
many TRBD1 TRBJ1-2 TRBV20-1 TGCAGTGCTAGAGATTCCCGGACAGGTGTGAATGGCTACACCTTC CSARDSRTGVNGYTF
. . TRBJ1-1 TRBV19 TGTGCCAGTAATCAGGGCATGAACACTGAAGCTTTCTTT CASNQGMNTEAFF
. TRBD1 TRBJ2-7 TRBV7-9 TGTGCCAGCAGTTCTCGGGACAGGGTGTTGGGGCAGTACTTC CASSSRDRVLGQYF
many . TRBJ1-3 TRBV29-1 TGCAGCGTCCTTCATGGAAACACCATATATTTT CSVLHGNTIYF
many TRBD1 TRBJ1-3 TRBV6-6 TGTGCCAGCAGTTACACAGGGGTCTGGAACACCATATATTTT CASSYTGVWNTIYF
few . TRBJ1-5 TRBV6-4 TGTGCCAGCAGACCCCGACCACGACCCAATCAGCCCCAGCATTTT CASRPRPRPNQPQHF
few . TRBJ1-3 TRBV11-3 TGTGCCAGCAGCTTAGGACAGCCTGGGGACACCATATATTTT CASSLGQPGDTIYF
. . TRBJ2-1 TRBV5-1 TGCGCCAGCACCCTAGGAGCTAGCGTAAACAATGAGCAGTTCTTC CASTLGASVNNEQFF
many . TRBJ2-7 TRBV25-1 TGTGCCAGCAGTGCTTACGTGACAGCCTACGAGCAGTACTTC CASSAYVTAYEQYF
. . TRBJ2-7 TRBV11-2 TGTGCCAGCAGCTTCCCTACGTTACAGGGAACCTACGAGCAGTACTTC CASSFPTLQGTYEQYF
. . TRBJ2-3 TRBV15 TGTGCCGCCAGAGCAGGAAGGGCCGTGGGCACAGATACGCAGTATTTT CAARAGRAVGTDTQYF
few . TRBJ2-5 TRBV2 TGTGCCAGCAGCGACCCTAGCGCTTGGGAGACCCAGTACTTC CASSDPSAWETQYF
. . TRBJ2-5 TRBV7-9 TGTGCCAGCAGTCCGAACCTGGGCCAAGAGACCCAGTACTTC CASSPNLGQETQYF
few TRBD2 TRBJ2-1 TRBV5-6 TGTGCCAGCAGCTCAAGACTAGCGGGGGGAGACAATGAGCAGTTCTTC CASSSRLAGGDNEQFF
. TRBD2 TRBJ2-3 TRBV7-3 TGTGCCAGCAGCTCAGCGGGGGGGTCAGATACGCAGTATTTT CASSSAGGSDTQYF
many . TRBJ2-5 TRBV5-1 TGCGCCAGCAGCGGGGCGGCGTGGCGCGGACAAGAGACCCAGTACTTC CASSGAAWRGQETQYF
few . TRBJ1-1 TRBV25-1 TGTGCCAGCAGAGAAGGGGGGAGGAACACTGAAGCTTTCTTT CASREGGRNTEAFF
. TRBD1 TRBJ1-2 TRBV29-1 TGCAGCGTCCCCACTGAACAGGGGCCTAACTATGGCTACACCTTC CSVPTEQGPNYGYTF
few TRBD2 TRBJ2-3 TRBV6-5 TGTGCCAGCAGACTCAGCGGGGCCGGCACAGATACGCAGTATTTT CASRLSGAGTDTQYF